The text below deals with one T cell receptor (beta chain). No antigen is known for it. This entry is derived from a study of T cells in Graves' hyperthyroidism and ophthalmopathy. General study results and limits: Progression to ophthalmopathy was predicted a median of 6.5 months early.

In patients aged 18 to 65, hyperthyroidism was newly diagnosed, with duration under 2 months. V shed 0 bases, J shed 0 bases, and the junction held 8 bases outside the gene matches. Germline V CDR1 and CDR2: MNHEY, SVGAGI. This CDR3 region has 19 residues. The investigators amplified TCR beta CDR3 regions from RNA transcripts. The HTBI set primed first-round TCR CDR3 RT-PCR. TCRdb analysed the multiplex PCR reads with MiXCR anew, one entry per CDR3 protein. The table has 650,000 to 750,000 distinct CDR3 sequences, 12% to 15% seen once; the top ten hold 10% to 13%. The sequenced sample consisted of blood. The rearrangement joins TRBV6-5 to TRBJ2-6, with TRBD1 matching over 7 bases. The clonotype was recovered from a woman under 30 with Graves' hyperthyroidism. CDR3 region: CASSYSIGTALSGANVLTF. The CDR3 nucleotides are TGTGCCAGCAGTTACTCGATCGGGACAGCTCTCTCTGGGGCCAACGTCCTGACTTTC.